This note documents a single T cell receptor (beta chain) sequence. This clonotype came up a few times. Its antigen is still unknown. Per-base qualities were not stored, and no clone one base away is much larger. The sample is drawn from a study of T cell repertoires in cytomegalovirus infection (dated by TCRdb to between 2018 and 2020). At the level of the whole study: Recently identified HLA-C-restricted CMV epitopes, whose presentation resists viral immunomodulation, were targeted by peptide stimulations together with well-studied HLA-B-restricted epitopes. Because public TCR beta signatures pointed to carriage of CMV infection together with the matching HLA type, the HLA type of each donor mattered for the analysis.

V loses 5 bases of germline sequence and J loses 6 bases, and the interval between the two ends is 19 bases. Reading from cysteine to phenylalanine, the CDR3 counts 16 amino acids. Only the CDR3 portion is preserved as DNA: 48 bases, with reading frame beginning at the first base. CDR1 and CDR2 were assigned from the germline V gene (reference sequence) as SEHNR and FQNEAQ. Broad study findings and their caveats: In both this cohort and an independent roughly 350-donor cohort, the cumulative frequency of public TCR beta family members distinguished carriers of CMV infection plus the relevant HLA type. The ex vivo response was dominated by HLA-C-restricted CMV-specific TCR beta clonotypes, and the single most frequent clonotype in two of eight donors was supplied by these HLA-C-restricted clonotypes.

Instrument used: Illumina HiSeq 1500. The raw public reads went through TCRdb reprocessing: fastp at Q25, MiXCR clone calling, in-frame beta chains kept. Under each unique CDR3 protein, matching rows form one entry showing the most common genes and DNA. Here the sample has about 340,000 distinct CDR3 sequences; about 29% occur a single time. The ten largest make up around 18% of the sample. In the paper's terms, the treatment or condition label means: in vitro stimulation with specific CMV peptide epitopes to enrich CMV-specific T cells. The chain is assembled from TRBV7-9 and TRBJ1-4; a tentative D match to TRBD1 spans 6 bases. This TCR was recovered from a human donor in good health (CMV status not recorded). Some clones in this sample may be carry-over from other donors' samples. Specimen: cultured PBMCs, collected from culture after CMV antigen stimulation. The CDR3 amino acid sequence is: CASSRRAGAVDEKLFF. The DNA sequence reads TGTGCCAGCAGCCGACGGGCGGGGGCTGTGGATGAAAAACTGTTTTTT.